The source of this T cell receptor (beta chain) is a study of blood T cell repertoires in COVID-19. This clone was seen a handful of times. Sequencing used immunoSEQ multiplex PCR; TCRdb keeps in-frame clones, though not all of them. Of roughly 280,000 clones listed, almost 90% are singletons. Germline-derived CDR1 and CDR2 are MDHEN and SYDVKM. V was cut by 11 bases and J by 2 bases, with 16 bases left in between. This CDR3 spans 15 amino acids. Sequencing was done on a sample of peripheral blood. This receptor was identified in a woman aged 25 to 39 with COVID-19, enrolled during active disease. The J gene is TRBJ2-6, the V gene TRBV28; no definite D call. CDR3 loop: CASQSGSTGANVLTF. CDR3 DNA: TGTGCCTCACAGAGTGGCAGCACTGGGGCCAACGTCCTGACTTTC.